The sequence of this TCR beta chain was determined in a study of blood T cells in healthy people across ages (dated by TCRdb to 2014 to 2015). Context from the whole study: In model experiments, template switching captured roughly one uniquely barcoded TCR beta cDNA molecule for every two T cells. To track age-related changes in TCR beta repertoire diversity, the study relied on deep sequencing normalized with unique cDNA molecular identifiers. The donors were split into four age groups: young (average about 16 years), middle-aged (over 35), aged (more than 60) and long-lived (about 82). To avoid experimental bias, donors of different ages were spread randomly across the sequencing lanes. Using the same blood draw, the study looked at two additional independent replicas of 1 million unique cDNA reads for two donors, one aged 18 to 30 and the other aged 80 or older. The study at large found these results: Estimates of total diversity based on one million sequenced T cells were considered lower bounds and underestimates. Because profiling used bulk unsorted PBMCs, naive and antigen-experienced compartments could not be compared conclusively. The CMV infection status of donors was not known, potentially confounding age-related changes in expanded clonotypes. As age increased, observed TCR beta diversity per million T cells dropped in a roughly linear way, and a significant reduction was already evident by age 40. The percentage of naive T cells measured by flow cytometry correlated strongly with observed TCR beta diversity. The long-lived group showed more naive CD4+ T cells, fewer expanded clones and increased TCR diversity than the aged group, suggesting age selection.

There are many counts of this clonotype. Its antigen remains undetermined. No per-base quality is available; no much larger clone lies one base away. Systemically healthy Caucasian individuals from Russia, approximately 39 in total and aged roughly 6 to 100 years, were included as donors. About 9.1 milliliters of peripheral blood were collected from each donor into EDTA-treated Vacutainer tubes. Ficoll-Paque density-gradient centrifugation was used to isolate PBMCs, with at least 7 million obtained per sample. Trizol reagent was used to extract total RNA from PBMCs, with at least 5.5 micrograms per sample. For every donor, an aliquot of PBMCs went through flow cytometry to measure the percentages of naive CD45RAhigh/CD27high T cells. Via the germline V gene, CDR1 is SQVTM and CDR2 ANQGSEA. Its CDR3 holds 15 amino acids, cysteine through phenylalanine. Only CDR3 DNA remains: 45 bases, in frame from the first base. Relative to germline, V is missing 3 bases and J is missing 0 bases, with 1 base of the junction outside any gene match.

Libraries were made using 5' RACE. The sequencer listed for this sample is Illumina HiSeq 2500. A second roughly 6 to 11 cycle PCR used a sample-barcoded 5' primer and a J-beta primer mix. Each TCR beta cDNA molecule received a unique molecular identifier from a template-switch 5' adaptor carrying 12 random nucleotides. Each sample yielded at least 3 million CDR3-containing paired-end reads. First-strand cDNA was synthesized from all RNA with the Mint cDNA synthesis kit, primed by a TRBC-specific oligonucleotide. Following uracil-DNA glycosylase treatment, a first 18-cycle PCR with universal primers M1SS and BC2_uni_R was performed on all cDNA. From the authors' description of their analysis: Each sample was normalized by randomly selecting 1 million high-quality reads, each carrying a distinct molecular identifier. Instead of being binned into consensus sequences, reads with shared molecular identifiers were discarded. MiTCR, set to a Q25 quality threshold and the strictest error-elimination algorithm, was used for CDR3 identification, clonotype clustering and error correction. A nonparametric unseen species model with Euler transformation was used to estimate lower-bound total TCR beta diversity. TCRdb reanalyzed the raw reads on its own, using fastp at Q25 for trimming and MiXCR for clone calling, and kept in-frame beta chains. Rows with one shared CDR3 protein collapse into an entry with the most common genes and DNA. The V and J calls and clone size are TCRdb's, not the authors'. The sample table shows about 1,500,000 distinct CDR3 sequences, and 28% are seen once. 7.7% of the sample lies in the top ten.

The receptor was isolated from a woman aged 25 to 39 in good health. The rearranged segments are TRBV29-1 and TRBJ2-1, and 11 junctional nucleotides match TRBD2. Sample: blood. The DNA is TGCAGCGTTGAGGGGACTAGCGGCTCCTACAATGAGCAGTTCTTC. It is translated as CSVEGTSGSYNEQFF.